Each of the 3 T cell receptor beta chains below was sequenced from the same sample in a study of shared clonotypes between healthy human individuals. Some clones are missing from TCRdb's copy, which holds only in-frame ones; the method was immunoSEQ multiplex PCR. In the table there are approximately 330,000 clones, roughly 80% of which are singletons. The sample taken for sequencing was memory CD4+ T cells sorted from blood. Described subset: CD45RA-negative fraction. All receptors derive from a man between 25 and 39 years old in good health.

The rearrangement links TRBV9 to TRBJ2-5, with no clear D. CDR1 is SGDLS, CDR2 YYNGEE, per germline. The CDR3 extends over 14 amino acids. V lost 0 bases, J lost 5 bases, and 11 bases lay in between. CDR3 DNA sequence: TGTGCCAGCAGCGTAGACGGTCCCGGGGAGACCCAGTACTTC. The encoded protein is CASSVDGPGETQYF.

This clone was seen a handful of times. The DNA for the CDR3 is TGTGCCAGCGGGTCGGTGGGGGGCGCTTCGCAGCCCCAGCATTTT. Its translation is CASGSVGGASQPQHF. The rearrangement joins TRBV2 to TRBJ1-5; D possibly corresponds to TRBD1 (6 bases). Germline V lookup: CDR1 SNHLY, CDR2 FYNNEI. The germline V and J ends were trimmed by 8 bases and 7 bases, with 21 bases remaining between them. The CDR3 spans 15 residues. The full variable domain, its missing parts supplied by reference TRBV2 and TRBJ1-5, is EPEVTQTPSHQVTQMGQEVILRCVPISNHLYFYWYRQILGQKVEFLVSFYNNEISEKSEIFDDQFSVERPDGSNFTLKIRSTKLEDSAMYFCASGSVGGASQPQHFGDGTRLSIL.

The CDR3 region is CASSPTRQGIVNEQYF. CDR3 DNA sequence: TGCGCCAGCAGCCCTACCAGACAGGGGATCGTCAACGAGCAGTACTTC. V usage is TRBV5-1 and J usage is TRBJ2-7; 8 nucleotides align to TRBD1. Trimming cost V 4 bases and J 5 bases; bases outside gene matches: 14. This CDR3 region has 16 residues. Germline values: CDR1 SGHRS, CDR2 YFSETQ.